These 27 T cell receptor beta chains were all obtained from the same sample, sequenced in a study of blood T cell repertoires in COVID-19. TCRdb's copy holds only in-frame clones and misses some; the assay was immunoSEQ multiplex PCR. Of 85,000 to 130,000 clones in the sample, around 90% were seen once. Sequencing input: peripheral blood. Receptors were obtained from a woman aged 55-75 years with acute or convalescent COVID-19.

This clone has only a few counts. The V call is TRBV5-6, the J call TRBJ2-7; 7 positions agree with TRBD2. Germline CDR1 reads SGHDT; CDR2 reads YYEEEE. The CDR3 covers 17 residues. V lost 4 bases and J lost 0; bases outside the gene matches: 13. CDR3 bases: TGTGCCAGCAGCCCCCTGGGGCTAGCGGAGAGCTCCTACGAGCAGTACGTC. Translated, it gives CASSPLGLAESSYEQYV.

This clone came up once. The chain combines TRBV5-1 with TRBJ2-5; 12 bases fit TRBD2. The CDR3 totals 15 residues. The trim removed 3 bases at V and 5 bases at J, leaving 5 bases unmatched. Germline V CDR1 and CDR2: SGHRS, YFSETQ. CDR3 in amino acids: CASSYGGTSGETQYF. CDR3 coding DNA: TGCGCCAGCAGCTACGGAGGGACTAGCGGGGAGACCCAGTACTTC. The full variable domain, rest sourced from reference TRBV5-1 and TRBJ2-5, is KAGVTQTPRYLIKTRGQQVTLSCSPISGHRSVSWYQQTPGQGLQFLFEYFSETQRNKGNFPGRFSGRQFSNSRSEMNVSTLELGDSALYLCASSYGGTSGETQYFGPGTRLLVL.

This CDR3 reads CASSAGGMGYNEQFF. CDR3 nucleotide sequence: TGTGCCAGCAGCGCCGGAGGGATGGGATACAATGAGCAGTTCTTC. The chain carries TRBV9 and TRBJ2-1, with D possibly matching TRBD2 (6 bases). The germline V and J ends were trimmed by 3 bases and 4 bases, with 14 bases remaining between them. The germline V gene encodes CDR1 SGDLS and CDR2 YYNGEE. CDR3 length: 15 residues.

This sequence joins TRBV5-4 and TRBJ1-2, with TRBD1 matching over 7 bases. J was trimmed by 3 bases and V by 4 bases; bases with no gene match: 3. The CDR3 has 13 residues. Germline assignment: CDR1 SGHNT and CDR2 YYREEE (reference sequence). The DNA for the CDR3 is TGTGCCAGCAGCCGTACAGGGGACTATGGCTACACCTTC. Protein sequence: CASSRTGDYGYTF.

This sequence joins TRBV28 and TRBJ1-6; D not resolved. Germline V CDR1 and CDR2: MDHEN, SYDVKM. The CDR3 spans 19 residues. Trimming removed 6 bases from V and 0 bases from J, with 21 bases in between. CDR3 in amino acids: CASRRIIRVFSSYNSPLHF. DNA of the CDR3: TGTGCCAGCAGACGTATAATTCGGGTGTTCAGCTCCTATAATTCACCCCTCCACTTT.

The genes are TRBV9 and TRBJ2-3, with 7 bases that match TRBD1. This CDR3 spans 15 amino acids. Germline V CDR1 and CDR2: SGDLS, YYNGEE. The J segment lost 1 base and the V segment lost 3 bases, leaving 5 bases of the junction unmatched. The CDR3, as DNA: TGTGCCAGCAGCGGAGACAGGGTCCGCACAGATACGCAGTATTTT. Residues: CASSGDRVRTDTQYF.

The rearrangement joins TRBV28 to TRBJ2-3, with a tentative D call TRBD2 (5 bases). Between the trimmed V and J ends, which lost 3 bases and 2 bases, there was a span of 9 bases. Germline CDR1 is MDHEN and CDR2 is SYDVKM. The CDR3 sequence is 14 residues long. The CDR3 loop reads CASSFSGITDTQYF. In DNA, the CDR3 is TGTGCCAGCAGTTTCTCGGGGATCACAGATACGCAGTATTTT.

On this clone: One end of the junction fails to match germline, which may point to a read error. The chain recombines TRBV11-2 with TRBJ2-1; unclear D gene. Per the germline V gene, CDR1 is SGHAT and CDR2 is FQNNGV. This CDR3 is built from 11 residues. Here the CDR3 reads CASSPFREKFF. In nucleotides, the CDR3 is TGTGCCAGCAGCCCCTTCCGTGAGAAGTTCTTC. Variable domain in full (rest from reference TRBV11-2 and TRBJ2-1): EAGVAQSPRYKIIEKRQSVAFWCNPISGHATLYWYQQILGQGPKLLIQFQNNGVVDDSQLPKDRFSAERLKGVDSTLKIQPAKLEDSAVYLCASSPFREKFFGPGTRLTVL.

The chain is built from TRBV12-3 or TRBV12-4 and TRBJ2-7; D possibly corresponds to TRBD2 (6 bases). The CDR3 runs to 13 residues. V was trimmed by 3 bases and J by 3 bases, leaving 9 bases between them. The CDR3 loop is CASSFAGSYEQYV. DNA for the CDR3: TGTGCCAGCAGTTTTGCCGGGAGCTACGAGCAGTACGTC.

The chain carries TRBV9 and TRBJ2-5; 15 positions match TRBD2. The germline V gene has CDR1 SGDLS and CDR2 YYNGEE. The CDR3 runs to 16 residues. V gave up 2 bases and J gave up 5 bases; unmatched junction bases: 4. The chain's CDR3 is CASSVGLAGGGETQYF. The CDR3, as DNA: TGTGCCAGCAGCGTGGGACTAGCGGGAGGAGGGGAGACCCAGTACTTC.

The rearrangement uses TRBV2 and TRBJ1-4; D not certain. The length of the CDR3 is 13 residues. Per the germline V gene, CDR1 is SNHLY and CDR2 is FYNNEI. The V and J ends lost 6 bases and 11 bases respectively, with 16 bases between them. The CDR3 DNA reads TGTGCCAGCAGCCCCGGACTTCGTGGGAAACTGTTTTTT. This codes for CASSPGLRGKLFF.

The rearrangement links TRBV4-2 to TRBJ1-3; D is uncertain. The V end lost 4 bases, the J end lost 3 bases, and 16 bases lay between the germline ends. The CDR3 is made up of 16 amino acids. Germline values: CDR1 LGHNA, CDR2 YNFKEQ. In DNA, the CDR3 is TGTGCCAGCAGCCCCCTGAATTCGGGAGTTGGAAACACCATATATTTT. Encoded protein: CASSPLNSGVGNTIYF.

For the CDR3, the DNA is TGTGCCAGTAAGGGGGAAGGTGGTTCACCCCTCCACTTT. It specifies CASKGEGGSPLHF. This chain links TRBV2 with TRBJ1-6; the D gene is possibly TRBD1 (6 bases). The CDR3 is 13 residues long. The V and J ends lost 9 bases and 9 bases respectively, with 15 bases between them. Germline lookup yields CDR1 SNHLY and CDR2 FYNNEI.

This rearrangement joins TRBV6-5 to TRBJ1-1, with D possibly TRBD1 on 6 matching bases. V was shortened by 6 bases and J by 5 bases, with 19 bases between the two germline ends. The CDR3 length is 15 residues. Germline CDR1 is MNHEY and CDR2 is SVGAGI. Written as DNA, the CDR3 is TGTGCCAGCAGACGAGAGGAAGGGGGATGGACTGAAGCTTTCTTT. Its translation is CASRREEGGWTEAFF.

The chain employs TRBV18 and TRBJ1-5; a weak D match, TRBD1 (6 bases). The CDR3 runs to 14 residues. V was cut by 1 base and J by 7 bases, with 11 bases left in between. From germline, CDR1 is KGHSH and CDR2 LQKENI. The CDR3 DNA sequence: TGTGCCAGCTCACCACAGACAGGATCCCAGCCCCAGCATTTT. It yields the protein CASSPQTGSQPQHF.

The chain couples TRBV7-8 to TRBJ1-5, with no clear D. The CDR3 totals 14 residues. Looked up from germline, CDR1 is SGHVS and CDR2 is FQNEAQ. V was clipped by 0 bases and J by 11 bases, with 14 bases between them. CDR3 in DNA: TGTGCCAGCAGCTTAGCGACCCGTTTGGAGGCCCAGCATTTT. This codes for CASSLATRLEAQHF.

This clone occurred once. V gene TRBV9 combines with J gene TRBJ2-3; 9 bases fit TRBD1. Trimming removed 4 bases from V and 0 bases from J; junction bases left unmatched: 12. The CDR3 spans 18 residues. Germline assignment: CDR1 SGDLS and CDR2 YYNGEE. The CDR3, as DNA: TGTGCCAGCAGCCTCCGGACAGGGGACCCCCTCAGCACAGATACGCAGTATTTT. As protein: CASSLRTGDPLSTDTQYF. Filled out from reference TRBV9 and TRBJ2-3, the complete variable domain reads DSGVTQTPKHLITATGQRVTLRCSPRSGDLSVYWYQQSLDQGLQFLIQYYNGEERAKGNILERFSAQQFPDLHSELNLSSLELGDSALYFCASSLRTGDPLSTDTQYFGPGTRLTVL.

The DNA of the CDR3 is TGTGCCAGCTCACCGGGCCGCGAATATCAGCCCCAGCATTTT. Its translation: CASSPGREYQPQHF. The chain combines TRBV18 with TRBJ1-5; no definite D call. The CDR3 has 14 residues. Trimming took off 3 bases at V and 5 bases at J, with 11 bases between the two ends. CDR1 is KGHSH and CDR2 is LQKENI in the germline V gene.

The chain employs TRBV29-1 and TRBJ2-5; D might be TRBD2 (5 bases). The V end lost 6 bases, the J end lost 5 bases, and 16 bases lay between the germline ends. The CDR3 is 13 amino acids. The germline V gene has CDR1 SQVTM and CDR2 ANQGSEA. The CDR3 DNA reads as TGCAGCGTACATTGGGCGCCGGGGGAGACCCAGTACTTC. Translated: CSVHWAPGETQYF.

The chain combines TRBV27 with TRBJ2-2; TRBD1 matches at 8 bases. Looked up from germline, CDR1 is MNHEY and CDR2 is SMNVEV (reference sequence). The trim removed 8 bases at V and 7 bases at J, leaving 12 bases unmatched. The length of the CDR3 is 15 residues. CDR3 sequence reads: CASASRGPEVGELFF. The CDR3 nucleotides are TGTGCCAGCGCGAGCAGGGGGCCCGAGGTCGGGGAGCTGTTTTTT.

The rearrangement links TRBV19 to TRBJ2-2, with TRBD2 matching 10 bases. The CDR3 is 15 residues long. The J segment lost 7 bases and the V segment lost 2 bases, leaving 4 bases of the junction unmatched. Germline V gene sequence: CDR1 LNHDA, CDR2 SQIVND (reference sequence). CDR3 in DNA: TGTGCCAGTAGTATAAAGCGGGAGGGCCACGGGGAGCTGTTTTTT. As protein: CASSIKREGHGELFF. Full variable domain (missing parts from reference TRBV19 and TRBJ2-2): DGGITQSPKYLFRKEGQNVTLSCEQNLNHDAMYWYRQDPGQGLRLIYYSQIVNDFQKGDIAEGYSVSREKKESFPLTVTSAQKNPTAFYLCASSIKREGHGELFFGEGSRLTVL.

The CDR3 nucleotides read TGTGCCAGCAGTTACCAGGTAGCGACGACAGATACGCAGTATTTT. It specifies CASSYQVATTDTQYF. The chain links TRBV6-5 to TRBJ2-3, with TRBD2 as a possible D gene (5 bases). V was pared by 2 bases and J by 3 bases, with 12 bases between. The CDR3 is made up of 15 amino acids. Germline CDR1 MNHEY, CDR2 SVGAGI.

The V and J genes are TRBV3-1 (or the pseudogene TRBV3-2) and TRBJ2-6; D unresolved. The ends were cut back, 5 bases at V and 0 bases at J, with 8 bases in the middle. This CDR3 spans 15 amino acids. Germline CDR1 LGHDT, CDR2 YNNKEL (reference sequence). CDR3 bases: TGTGCCAGCAGCGCATCAGACTCTGGGGCCAACGTCCTGACTTTC. The encoded protein is CASSASDSGANVLTF.

The rearrangement links TRBV11-2 to TRBJ1-2; D not resolved. Between the trimmed V and J ends, which lost 5 bases and 4 bases, there was a span of 8 bases. CDR1 and CDR2 from the germline V gene are SGHAT and FQNNGV. This CDR3 contains 12 residues. The CDR3 DNA reads TGTGCCAGCAGCCTGAGCTCCTATGGCTACACCTTC. Its protein product is CASSLSSYGYTF.

This clone was observed once. The rearrangement uses TRBV28 and TRBJ1-2, with D unclear. The CDR3 is 15 amino acids. Germline-derived CDR1 and CDR2 are MDHEN and SYDVKM. The V gene lost 6 bases and the J gene lost 8 bases, with 22 bases spanning the gap. CDR3 sequence (DNA): TGTGCCAGCAGAGCCTTTAAGGAGGGAAGAGGAGGCTACACCTTC. Residues: CASRAFKEGRGGYTF.

The chain has TRBV7-2 and TRBJ1-1; D unclear. Trimming took off 5 bases at V and 5 bases at J, with 15 bases between the two ends. The CDR3 runs 14 residues. Germline loops: CDR1 SGHTA, CDR2 FQGNSA. The CDR3 reads CASSPRGGGTEAFF. The CDR3, as DNA: TGTGCCAGCAGCCCTCGTGGCGGCGGGACTGAAGCTTTCTTT. The entire variable domain, with the rest obtained from reference TRBV7-2 and TRBJ1-1, is as follows: GAGVSQSPSNKVTEKGKDVELRCDPISGHTALYWYRQSLGQGLEFLIYFQGNSAPDKSGLPSDRFSAERTGGSVSTLTIQRTQQEDSAVYLCASSPRGGGTEAFFGQGTRLTVV.

The V call is TRBV2, the J call TRBJ1-1, with D unclear. With 8 bases removed from V and 1 base from J, the gap between germline ends came to 17 bases. The CDR3 is made up of 15 amino acids. Germline CDR1 SNHLY, CDR2 FYNNEI. As DNA, the CDR3 is TGTGCCAGCTCCGGGAACGCGAACCGGAACACTGAAGCTTTCTTT. Translation: CASSGNANRNTEAFF.